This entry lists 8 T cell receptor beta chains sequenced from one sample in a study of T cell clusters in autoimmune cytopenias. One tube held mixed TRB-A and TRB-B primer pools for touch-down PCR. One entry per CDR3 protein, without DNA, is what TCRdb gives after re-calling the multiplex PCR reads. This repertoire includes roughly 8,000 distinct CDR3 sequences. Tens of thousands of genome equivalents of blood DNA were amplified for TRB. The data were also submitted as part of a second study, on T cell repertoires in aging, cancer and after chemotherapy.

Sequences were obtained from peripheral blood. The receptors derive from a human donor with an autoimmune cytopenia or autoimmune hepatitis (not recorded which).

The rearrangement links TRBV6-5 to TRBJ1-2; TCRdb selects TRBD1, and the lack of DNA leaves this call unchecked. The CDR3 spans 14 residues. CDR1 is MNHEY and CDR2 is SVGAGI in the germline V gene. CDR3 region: CASKGTGVNYGYTF.

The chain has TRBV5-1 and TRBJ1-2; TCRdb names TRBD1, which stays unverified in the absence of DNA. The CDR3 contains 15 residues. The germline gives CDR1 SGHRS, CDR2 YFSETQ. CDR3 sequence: CASSAGQAANYGYTF.

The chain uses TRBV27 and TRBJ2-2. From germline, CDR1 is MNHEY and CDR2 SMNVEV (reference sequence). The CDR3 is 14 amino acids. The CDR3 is CASRGLGSTGELFF.

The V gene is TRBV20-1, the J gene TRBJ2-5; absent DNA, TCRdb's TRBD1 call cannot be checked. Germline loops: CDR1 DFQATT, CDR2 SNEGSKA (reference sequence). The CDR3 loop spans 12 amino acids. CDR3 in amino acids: CSADGEHETQYF.

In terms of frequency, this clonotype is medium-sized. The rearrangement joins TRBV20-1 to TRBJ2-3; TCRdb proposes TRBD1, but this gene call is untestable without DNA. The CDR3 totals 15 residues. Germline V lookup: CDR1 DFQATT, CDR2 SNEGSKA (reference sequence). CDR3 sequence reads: CSARFPGDVTDTQYF.

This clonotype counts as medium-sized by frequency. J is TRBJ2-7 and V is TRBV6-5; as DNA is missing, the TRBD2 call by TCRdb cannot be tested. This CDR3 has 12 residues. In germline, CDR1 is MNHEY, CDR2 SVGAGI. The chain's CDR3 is CATYGLTYEQYF.

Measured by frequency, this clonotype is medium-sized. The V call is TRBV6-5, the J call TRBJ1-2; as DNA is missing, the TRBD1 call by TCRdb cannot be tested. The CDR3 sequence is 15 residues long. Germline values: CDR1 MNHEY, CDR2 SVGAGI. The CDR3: CASSYVAGAAYGYTF.

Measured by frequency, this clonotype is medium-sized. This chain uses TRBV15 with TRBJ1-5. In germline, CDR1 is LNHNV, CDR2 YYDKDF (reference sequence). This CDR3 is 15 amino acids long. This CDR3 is CATSTRGGSNQPQHF.